A selection of T cell receptor beta chains follows, all from one sample in a study of Graves' ophthalmopathy and Graves' hyperthyroidism. TCRdb independently ran MiXCR on the multiplex PCR reads; one entry per CDR3 protein. The sample lists hundreds of thousands of distinct CDR3 sequences; roughly 14% were seen once. Sequences were obtained from blood. These receptors all come from a woman between 25 and 40 years old with Graves' ophthalmopathy. The CDR3 runs from the conserved cysteine through the conserved F or W. D genes are given only for firm matches. Size values are once, few and many counts, or a class for expanded clones, and some rows have none.

>TRBJ1-1|TRBV27|many|NA
CASSPHRGNTEAFF
TGTGCCAGCAGTCCCCACCGGGGGAACACTGAAGCTTTCTTT
>TRBJ1-1|TRBV30|few|NA
CAWSEGRASTEAFF
TGTGCCTGGAGCGAAGGCAGGGCATCCACTGAAGCTTTCTTT
>TRBJ1-3|TRBV6-1|many|NA
CASSTGFSGNTIYF
TGTGCCAGCAGTACAGGGTTCTCTGGAAACACCATATATTTT
>TRBJ1-1|TRBV5-1|NA|NA
CASSLPRTGNTEAFF
TGCGCCAGCAGCTTACCACGAACAGGGAACACTGAAGCTTTCTTT
>TRBJ1-5|TRBV20-1|few|NA
CSARDPHRVNQPQHF
TGCAGTGCTAGAGATCCCCACAGGGTGAATCAGCCCCAGCATTTT
>TRBJ1-6|TRBV7-2|many|NA
CASSLEGGITLHF
TGTGCCAGCAGCTTAGAAGGGGGGATCACCCTCCACTTT
>TRBJ1-1|TRBV6-1|many|NA
CASWAGSEAFF
TGTGCCAGCTGGGCCGGGTCGGAAGCTTTCTTT
>TRBJ2-7|TRBV5-1|many|TRBD1
CASSTGQGGYEQYF
TGCGCCAGCAGCACCGGACAGGGAGGCTACGAGCAGTACTTC
>TRBJ1-5|TRBV27|many|TRBD1
CASRAGTGGGQPQHF
TGTGCCAGCAGGGCTGGGACAGGCGGGGGCCAGCCCCAGCATTTT
>TRBJ2-7|TRBV18|NA|TRBD1
CVSSPGQGYEQYF
TGTGTCAGCTCACCCGGACAGGGTTACGAGCAGTACTTC
>TRBJ2-7|TRBV5-1|many|TRBD2
CATRSGGGYEQYF
TGCGCCACCCGCTCGGGAGGAGGGTACGAGCAGTACTTC
>TRBJ1-1|TRBV29-1|many|NA
CSVDKARGSTEAFF
TGCAGCGTTGACAAGGCGCGGGGATCCACTGAAGCTTTCTTT
>TRBJ1-5|TRBV5-1|few|NA
CASSLGVGGYQPQHF
TGCGCCAGCAGCTTGGGGGTTGGGGGCTATCAGCCCCAGCATTTT
>TRBJ1-1|TRBV10-1|many|NA
CASSPGTLTFTEAFF
TGCGCCAGCAGTCCCGGGACTTTGACTTTCACGGAAGCTTTCTTT
>TRBJ2-7|TRBV6-1|many|NA
CASRREGGNEQYF
TGTGCCAGCCGACGCGAGGGCGGAAACGAGCAGTACTTC
>TRBJ1-2|TRBV28|many|NA
CASLGKGLGYTF
TGTGCCAGTTTGGGTAAGGGGCTTGGCTACACCTTC
>TRBJ2-5|TRBV30|many|NA
CAWSVLGLLETQYF
TGTGCCTGGAGTGTACTGGGACTTCTTGAGACCCAGTACTTC
>TRBJ1-2|TRBV28|many|TRBD1
CASTDRGDGYTF
TGTGCCAGCACCGACAGGGGCGACGGCTACACCTTC
>TRBJ1-5|TRBV29-1|many|NA
CSVSGTGEGPQHF
TGCAGCGTCTCCGGGACGGGAGAAGGGCCCCAGCATTTT
>TRBJ1-1|TRBV6-1|NA|TRBD1
CASVPQGRTEAFF
TGTGCCAGCGTGCCACAGGGGCGCACTGAAGCTTTCTTT
>TRBJ2-5|TRBV20-1|many|TRBD1
CSAREMFGTDQETQYF
TGCAGTGCTAGAGAAATGTTTGGGACAGATCAAGAGACCCAGTACTTC
>TRBJ2-4|TRBV3-1|many|TRBD2
CASSQPGLAGGIQYF
TGTGCCAGCAGCCAACCGGGACTAGCGGGGGGCATTCAGTACTTC
>TRBJ1-2|TRBV2|many|TRBD1
CASTSVPGQGGYNYGYTF
TGTGCCAGCACCAGCGTCCCGGGACAGGGGGGATATAACTATGGCTACACCTTC
>TRBJ2-2|TRBV2|many|NA
CASSGGLTNTGELFF
TGTGCCAGCAGTGGGGGACTGACGAACACCGGGGAGCTGTTTTTT
>TRBJ1-1|TRBV15|few|NA
CATSRVKNTEAFF
TGTGCCACCAGCAGAGTTAAGAACACTGAAGCTTTCTTT
>TRBJ2-5|TRBV28|many|TRBD2
CASSSLAGGSETQYF
TGTGCCAGCAGTTCGCTAGCGGGGGGGAGCGAGACCCAGTACTTC